The text below deals with one TCR beta chain. The target antigen is unknown. The V end was cut by 2 bases, the J end by 5 bases, with 13 bases between. The germline CDR1 and CDR2 sequences are SGDLS and YYNGEE. The CDR3 length is 14 residues. These data originate in a study of T cells in localized non-small cell lung cancer. Libraries were prepared by immunoSEQ multiplex PCR; TCRdb keeps only in-frame clonotypes and omits some of them. The profile shows around 91,000 clones, about 91% of them singletons. Study-level results: Higher T cell density in the blood was associated with longer overall survival, whereas higher adjacent-lung clonality associated with shorter survival. The study sequenced only one region of the tumor. As a result, intratumor heterogeneity could not be excluded and remains possible. Appearance in adjacent lung was seen for a median 57 of the top 100 tumor clones.

The specimen comprised peripheral blood, sampled before any cancer treatment. The chain combines TRBV9 with TRBJ1-1; D not certain. This TCR was sampled from a man between 40 and 70 years old with stage I squamous cell lung carcinoma. Written as DNA, the CDR3 is TGTGCCAGCAGCGTTAGCTGGGGTCGGACTGAAGCTTTCTTT. This sequence encodes CASSVSWGRTEAFF.